These T cell receptor beta chains were read from a single sample in a study of cytotoxic CD8 clonotypes in ibrutinib-treated CLL. This table comes from immunoSEQ multiplex PCR, and its TCRdb copy is limited to in-frame clones, with some not included. The data contain roughly 330,000 clones, roughly 71% of them singletons. The starting material was PBMCs, obtained after 36 months of ibrutinib treatment. The receptors stem from a human donor with chronic lymphocytic leukemia. CDR3s include the opening cysteine and the closing phenylalanine or tryptophan. D genes are given only for firm matches.

j_call	d_call	v_call	cdr3_aa
TRBJ2-2	TRBD2	TRBV29-1	CSVEGEGSGTGELFF
TRBJ2-1	TRBD2	TRBV29-1	CSVSSGGAFSGEQFF
TRBJ1-2	NA	TRBV2	CASSGEGTAGPGYTF
TRBJ1-6	NA	TRBV9	CASSVSSRDSPLHF
TRBJ2-7	NA	TRBV29-1	CSVGNSYEQYF
TRBJ2-7	NA	TRBV11-2	CASSLGGLQSSYEQYF
TRBJ1-1	NA	TRBV11-1	CASSLYENTEAFF
TRBJ1-4	NA	TRBV2	CASSEVVGRQSEKLFF
TRBJ2-7	NA	TRBV4-1	CASSQVSKGLSYEQYF
TRBJ1-6	TRBD1	TRBV9	CASSPGTGVSPLHF
TRBJ2-1	NA	TRBV9	CASSVEGNEQFF
TRBJ1-1	NA	TRBV7-9	CASSSDRSYIMNTEAFF
TRBJ1-2	NA	TRBV13	CASSQWLESYTF
TRBJ1-5	NA	TRBV28	CASSFAQPQHF
TRBJ2-7	NA	TRBV4-1	CASSQDFAGLYEQYF
TRBJ1-3	NA	TRBV13	CASSFNLGSGNTIYF
TRBJ2-2	NA	TRBV10-3	CATRLSANTGELFF
TRBJ2-5	TRBD2	TRBV19	CASSIVAGVKQETQYF
TRBJ1-2	TRBD1	TRBV29-1	CSVGGTGVNYGYTF
TRBJ2-3	NA	TRBV5-6	CASSLPGVRTDTQYF
TRBJ2-3	NA	TRBV10-1	CASSDLGTSTDTQYF
TRBJ2-3	NA	TRBV7-2	CASSLAGVGTDTQYF
TRBJ2-1	TRBD1	TRBV4-1	CASSQGGRGPFF
TRBJ1-2	TRBD1	TRBV6-6	CASSYSDRGLYGYTF
TRBJ2-3	TRBD2	TRBV6-5	CASSYLAGAILEQYF
TRBJ1-3	NA	TRBV9	CASSENSGNTIYF
TRBJ2-6	NA	TRBV6-6	CASSPTSGANVLTF
TRBJ2-7	NA	TRBV19	CASSTRQRALRYEQYF
TRBJ2-7	NA	TRBV7-9	CASSQDYEQYF
TRBJ1-2	TRBD1	TRBV4-1	CASSYPGQTLYGYTF
TRBJ1-1	NA	TRBV5-1	CASSLADRPREEAFF
TRBJ2-2	TRBD2	TRBV6-6	CASSAPAGGNTGELFF
TRBJ2-7	TRBD1	TRBV4-3	CASSPRAGGTYEQYF
TRBJ2-1	NA	TRBV9	CASSVDPLPDNEQFF
TRBJ1-4	NA	TRBV10-3	CAIGGQEGKLFF
TRBJ1-1	TRBD1	TRBV28	CASTGDRYTEAFF
TRBJ2-2	TRBD1	TRBV18	CASSQRGQGMTGELFF
TRBJ2-3	TRBD2	TRBV5-1	CASSLGLAGGPPDTQYF
TRBJ2-7	TRBD2	TRBV6-8	CASSYRGETYEQYF
TRBJ2-7	TRBD1	TRBV6-7	CASSYLPRQGIRGYEQYF
TRBJ1-6	NA	TRBV5-1	CASSVDPRGDNSPLHF
TRBJ2-5	NA	TRBV9	CASSAPAGETQYF
TRBJ2-3	TRBD2	TRBV10-3	CAISEGSGGGTDTQYF
TRBJ2-1	NA	TRBV18	CASSLLPSSTYNEQFF